This is a list of T cell receptor beta chains from one sample in a study of regulatory T cells in long-lasting Graves disease. One entry per CDR3 protein, called by TCRdb with MiXCR from the multiplex PCR reads. Altogether hundreds of thousands of distinct CDR3 sequences are present, less than 25% being singletons, with the ten largest covering 6.5% to 8%. The sample in question was peripheral blood mononuclear cells (PBMCs), obtained when the disease was refractory, from a patient treated with antithyroid drugs. The source is a female donor with Graves disease. Both conserved end residues are part of each CDR3. D genes are given only for firm matches. The size field is filled for only some rows; it gives once, few, many or a size class.

size,V,D,J,DNA,CDR3
many,TRBV5-1,-,TRBJ1-4,TGCGCCAGCAGCCCGCTCTCGAGGGAAAAACTGTTTTTT,CASSPLSREKLFF
-,TRBV28,-,TRBJ2-7,TGTGCCAGCAAAGATGTAGGGCCCTCCTACGAGCAGTGCTTC,CASKDVGPSYEQCF
few,TRBV19,-,TRBJ1-5,TGTGCCAGTAGTATAGTTGGGAAGAGCAATCAGCCCCAGCATTTT,CASSIVGKSNQPQHF
many,TRBV28,-,TRBJ1-6,TGTGCCAGCTCCCTACACCAGGGGCGTGATTCACCCCTCCACTTT,CASSLHQGRDSPLHF
many,TRBV20-1,TRBD1,TRBJ1-2,TGCAGTGTCAAAGGACAGGGGGCTATCTATGGCTACACCTTC,CSVKGQGAIYGYTF
few,TRBV5-1,TRBD2,TRBJ2-2,TGCGCCAGCAGCTTGAGACTAGCGGAGGCCGGGGAGCTGTTTTTT,CASSLRLAEAGELFF
many,TRBV3-1,TRBD2,TRBJ2-5,TGTGCCAGCAGTCCCCTAGCGGGAGAAGAGACCCAGTACTTC,CASSPLAGEETQYF
many,TRBV20-1,TRBD1,TRBJ1-1,TGCAGTGCTAGGAGGCAGGGGGCGCACACTGAAGCTTTCTTT,CSARRQGAHTEAFF
-,TRBV19,-,TRBJ2-5,TGTGCCAGTAGTATCTCCGGACCGACGTACCAAGAGACCCAGTACTTC,CASSISGPTYQETQYF
many,TRBV7-6,TRBD2,TRBJ2-7,TGTGCCAGCAGCTCCGGGGGGATAGGCTACGAGCAGTACTTC,CASSSGGIGYEQYF
-,TRBV27,TRBD2,TRBJ2-7,TGTGCCAGCAGTTTAGCGGCGGGGGGGAATTCCTACGAGCAGTACTTC,CASSLAAGGNSYEQYF
many,TRBV11-1,-,TRBJ2-7,TGTGCCAGCAGCCCCCCTTGGGACTACGAGCAGTACTTC,CASSPPWDYEQYF
-,TRBV10-1,TRBD1,TRBJ2-7,TGCGCCACCTCCGGGACAGGGAGCTACGAGCAGTACTTC,CATSGTGSYEQYF
-,TRBV12-3/TRBV12-4,TRBD2,TRBJ2-1,TGTGCCACCGCCCTAGCGGGTTACAATGAGCAGTTCTTC,CATALAGYNEQFF
few,TRBV29-1,-,TRBJ1-1,TGCAGCGTTGAGGGCCAGGGCCCTGAAGCTTTCTTT,CSVEGQGPEAFF
-,TRBV27,-,TRBJ2-7,TGTGCCAGCCCCTTGAAGGGTCTTCGGTACTTC,CASPLKGLRYF
-,TRBV19,-,TRBJ1-5,TGTGCCAGTAGTATCCCCAGGGGACTTAGCAATCAGCCCCAGCATTTT,CASSIPRGLSNQPQHF
few,TRBV20-1,-,TRBJ1-3,TGCAGTGCCCCCCCCTTAGACGCGGGAAACACCATATATTTT,CSAPPLDAGNTIYF
many,TRBV6-1,-,TRBJ1-1,TGTGCCAGCATTCCTCATGGTGGTAACACTGAAGCTTTCTTT,CASIPHGGNTEAFF
-,TRBV5-1,TRBD1,TRBJ2-7,TGCGCCAGCGGGCCCGGGACAGGGATTTTGTACGAGCAGTACTTC,CASGPGTGILYEQYF
many,TRBV10-1,-,TRBJ2-5,TGCGCCAGCAGTGTCCAGATTGGGAGTAAAGAGACCCAGTACTTC,CASSVQIGSKETQYF
few,TRBV13,-,TRBJ2-7,TGTGCCAGCAGCTTACGCGACACCTACGAGCAGTACTTC,CASSLRDTYEQYF
many,TRBV7-2,TRBD2,TRBJ2-7,TGTGCCAGCAGCTCCATGGGACTAGCGGGAGGTCCCAGCTCCTACGAGCAGTACTTC,CASSSMGLAGGPSSYEQYF
few,TRBV18,-,TRBJ2-2,TGTGCCAGCTCACCACCCGTCTACACCGGGGAGCTGTTTTTT,CASSPPVYTGELFF
-,TRBV9,-,TRBJ1-6,TGTGCCAGCAGCGTAGAAGGGACCGAGCAACGGGCCGACCATCTACTCCACTTT,CASSVEGTEQRADHLLHF
-,TRBV14,-,TRBJ2-2,TGTGCCAGCAGCTGGGAAACCGGGGAGCTGTTTTTT,CASSWETGELFF
-,TRBV20-1,-,TRBJ1-5,TGCAGTGCTAGAAGAGGGGTTGGGTATAGCAATCAGCCCCAGCATTTT,CSARRGVGYSNQPQHF
-,TRBV4-2,-,TRBJ2-6,TGTGCCAGCACCAACGAAGCCACGGTTCGTGGGGCCAACGTCCTGACTTTC,CASTNEATVRGANVLTF
many,TRBV6-1,-,TRBJ2-7,TGTGCCAGCAAAGACCGGGACGACCCAGCCAACGAGCAGTACTTC,CASKDRDDPANEQYF
-,TRBV6-9,TRBD1,TRBJ2-7,TGTGCCAGCAGTTACACGCGGGACAGGGAGCTCCCGCACGAGCAGTACTTC,CASSYTRDRELPHEQYF
-,TRBV18,-,TRBJ2-7,TGTGCCAGCTCACCTGTCGTTATGGGGTCGTACGAGCAGTACTTC,CASSPVVMGSYEQYF
many,TRBV7-2,TRBD1,TRBJ1-2,TGTGCCAGCAGCTCGGACAGGGGGCGTTACTATGGCTACACCTTC,CASSSDRGRYYGYTF
many,TRBV6-1,-,TRBJ2-7,TGTGCCAGCAGTGATTCGACACACTCCTACGAGCAGTACTTC,CASSDSTHSYEQYF
few,TRBV6-1,-,TRBJ1-6,TGTGCCAGCAGTGGCCCTTTTTTCCCCGTACCAGGAACCGAAAGCTCCTATAATTCACCCCTCCACTTT,CASSGPFFPVPGTESSYNSPLHF
many,TRBV7-9,TRBD2,TRBJ2-2,TGTGCCAGCAGCTTGGGGCTAGCGGGCCCCCAACGGTGGCTGTTTTTT,CASSLGLAGPQRWLFF
many,TRBV9,-,TRBJ1-1,TGTGCCAGCAGCGAAGACAGGAGGGCTGAAGCTTTCTTT,CASSEDRRAEAFF
-,TRBV4-3,-,TRBJ2-7,TGCGCCAGCAGCCAAGTTGCATCAAGCTCCTACGAGCAGTACTTC,CASSQVASSSYEQYF
-,TRBV4-1,-,TRBJ2-7,TGCGCCAGCAGCCAACCTGCCAGTGGTTCCTACGAGCAGTACTTC,CASSQPASGSYEQYF
-,TRBV19,TRBD2,TRBJ2-5,TGTGCCAGTAGTATAGTTGGGGGGGGCCAAGAGACCCAGTACTTC,CASSIVGGGQETQYF
many,TRBV10-2,-,TRBJ1-5,TGCGCCAGCAGTGACGTGGGCTTGGGGGGTAGCAATCAGCCCCAGCATTTT,CASSDVGLGGSNQPQHF
many,TRBV20-1,TRBD1,TRBJ2-7,TGCAGTGCTAGAGTGGGGGAGACAGGGTGGGAGCAGTACTTC,CSARVGETGWEQYF
few,TRBV30,-,TRBJ1-5,TGTGCCTGGAACGACAACGGGGCCACGATCTATCAGCCCCAGCATTTT,CAWNDNGATIYQPQHF
few,TRBV19,-,TRBJ1-5,TGTGCCAGTAGATCACAGGGCTTCTATCAGCCCCAGCATTTT,CASRSQGFYQPQHF
-,TRBV6-2/TRBV6-3,TRBD1,TRBJ1-2,TGTGCCAGCAGGGAAACAGGGGTATTGGGAGGCTACACCTTC,CASRETGVLGGYTF
-,TRBV7-8,-,TRBJ2-3,TGTGCCAGCAGCTTATTTGTCCGGGCCCTCACAGATACGCAGTATTTT,CASSLFVRALTDTQYF
-,TRBV11-2,TRBD1,TRBJ1-1,TGTGCCAGCAGCTACCCCGGACAGGGGAATTTTAGAGCATTCTTT,CASSYPGQGNFRAFF
few,TRBV20-1,-,TRBJ2-7,TGCAGTGCTAGAGATTTCGGTGGCGAGCAGTACTTC,CSARDFGGEQYF
-,TRBV6-1,-,TRBJ2-7,TGTGCCAGCAGCCGTGGGGTCGAGAACGAGCAGTACTTC,CASSRGVENEQYF
few,TRBV6-1,TRBD1,TRBJ1-3,TGTGCCAGCAGTCAAAACCCCCGGACAGGGGATGGAAACACCATATATTTT,CASSQNPRTGDGNTIYF
few,TRBV9,-,TRBJ2-7,TGTGCCAGCAGCGTAGCTACCGGGTTCGTCTACGAGCAGTACTTC,CASSVATGFVYEQYF
few,TRBV11-2,-,TRBJ2-7,TGTGCCAGCAGCTTGTATAGGGGGGGCATGAGCTACGAGCAGTACTTC,CASSLYRGGMSYEQYF
few,TRBV27,-,TRBJ1-1,TGTGCCAGCAGTCCGGGATCTTTAGCGGGTGCTTTCTTT,CASSPGSLAGAFF
few,TRBV30,-,TRBJ2-7,TGTGCCTGGAGCCTAGGATCCGAGCAGTACTTC,CAWSLGSEQYF
few,TRBV18,-,TRBJ2-7,TGTGCCAGCTCACGCAGACAGACCTACGAGCAGTACTTC,CASSRRQTYEQYF
many,TRBV3-1,-,TRBJ2-5,TGTGCCAGCAGCTCGACCCACGCACACCAAGAGACCCAGTACTTC,CASSSTHAHQETQYF
-,TRBV19,-,TRBJ2-3,TGTGCCAGTAGTCAAGAGGCCAGAAATACGCAGTATTTT,CASSQEARNTQYF
-,TRBV7-6,TRBD1,TRBJ1-5,TGTGCCAGCAACGGCCGATTGACAGGGGCTAGCAATCAGCCCCAGCATTTT,CASNGRLTGASNQPQHF
-,TRBV19,TRBD1,TRBJ2-7,TGTGCCAGTAGTATCGGGACAGGGAGGAACGAGCAGTACTTC,CASSIGTGRNEQYF
-,TRBV3-1,-,TRBJ2-1,TGTGCCAGCAGCCAAGATTCCTTTGGGGACGAGCAGTTCTTC,CASSQDSFGDEQFF